Presented here are 2 T cell receptor beta chains from one specimen sequenced in a study of T cells in Graves' hyperthyroidism and ophthalmopathy. The source material, RNA transcripts, was used to amplify TCR beta CDR3 regions. During a first-round RT-PCR of the TCR CDR3, the HTBI primer set was used. Each CDR3 protein gets one entry after TCRdb re-called the multiplex PCR reads with MiXCR. The data show about 380,000 distinct CDR3 sequences, roughly 14% seen once. What was sequenced was blood. The receptors here all came from a woman aged 55 to 70 with Graves' hyperthyroidism.

This clonotype was picked up many times. This chain uses TRBV11-2 with TRBJ2-7; D might be TRBD1 or TRBD2, each matching 6 bases. CDR1 is SGHAT, CDR2 FQNNGV, per germline. V lost 3 bases and J 4 bases, leaving 22 bases between the germline ends. This CDR3 spans 17 amino acids. CDR3 region: CASSLIGGPGSPYEQYF. Here the CDR3 DNA reads TGTGCCAGCAGCTTGATCGGGGGCCCAGGAAGCCCGTACGAGCAGTACTTC.

This clonotype was recorded many times. This sequence joins TRBV30 and TRBJ2-2; no clear D gene. This CDR3 is 11 amino acids long. V dropped 5 bases and J dropped 6 bases, with 7 bases sitting between them. Germline CDR1 and CDR2: GTSNPN and SVGIG (reference sequence). The CDR3 DNA reads as TGTGCCTGGGACGGAGCCGGGGAGCTGTTTTTT. Protein: CAWDGAGELFF.